Detailed here is one T cell receptor beta chain. The antigen is unknown. This sample stems from a study of post-analysis software for immune sequencing data. Study information: Secondary progressive, relapsing-remitting and progressive-relapsing multiple sclerosis were among the included disease courses. Study conclusions and caveats: The F measure placed samples prepared in the same batch into strongly shared clusters. The five TRBV segments detected at higher frequency in patients than in controls included TRBV5-6, TRBV5-1 and TRBV20-1.

CDR1 and CDR2 from the germline V gene are SGHNT and YENEEA. V lost 5 bases and J lost 2, with 16 bases in between. This CDR3 contains 16 residues. The TCR beta cDNA libraries carried unique molecular identifiers. From around 0.96 to 9.9 million T cells, about 500,000 cDNA molecules were obtained. TCRdb redid the calling of the PCR reads with MiXCR, one entry per CDR3 protein. The repertoire holds around 400,000 distinct CDR3 sequences, with 30% to 45% as singletons. The sample was blood. V gene TRBV11-3 combines with J gene TRBJ2-1, with D tentatively TRBD2 (6 bases). This TCR was sampled from a girl aged 2-10 years with multiple sclerosis. The CDR3 loop is CASSKAAGNPYNEQFF. In nucleotides, the CDR3 is TGTGCCAGCAGCAAAGCCGCGGGAAACCCCTACAATGAGCAGTTCTTC.